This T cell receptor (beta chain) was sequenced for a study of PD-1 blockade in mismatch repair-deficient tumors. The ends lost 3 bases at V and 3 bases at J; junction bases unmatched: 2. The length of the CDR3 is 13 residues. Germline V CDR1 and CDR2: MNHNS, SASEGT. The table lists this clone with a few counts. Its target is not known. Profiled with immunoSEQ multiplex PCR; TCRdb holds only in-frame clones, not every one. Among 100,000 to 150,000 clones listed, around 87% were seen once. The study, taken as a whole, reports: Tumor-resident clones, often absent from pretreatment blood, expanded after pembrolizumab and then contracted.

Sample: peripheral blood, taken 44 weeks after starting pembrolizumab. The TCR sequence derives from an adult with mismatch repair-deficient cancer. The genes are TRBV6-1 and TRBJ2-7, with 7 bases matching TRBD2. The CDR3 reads CASSEGGDYEQYF. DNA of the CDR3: TGTGCCAGCAGTGAGGGGGGGGACTACGAGCAGTACTTC.